These 17 T cell receptor beta chains were sequenced from one sample in a study of CD8 T cells in ankylosing spondylitis. The study's findings and limits: Characteristic of ankylosing spondylitis blood, it appeared, was a TCR beta motif comprising several highly homologous variants.

TCRdb re-derived calls from the 5' RACE reads in MiXCR, one entry per CDR3 protein. The sample yields around 770,000 distinct CDR3 sequences, 12% seen once. Their antigens remain unidentified. Sequencing was done on a sample of blood, either unsorted or a sorted T cell fraction (not recorded which). The receptors here all came from a male donor with ankylosing spondylitis.

This clonotype was observed a handful of times. The rearrangement joins TRBV6-2 or TRBV6-3 to TRBJ2-7, with D possibly matching TRBD2 (5 bases). V was cut by 6 bases and J by 8 bases, with 20 bases left in between. CDR1 and CDR2 from the germline V gene are MNHEY and SVGEGT. The CDR3 runs 14 residues. The DNA for the CDR3 is TGTGCCAGCAGGGAGGTTGGCCGCCTTCGGAAGCAGTACTTC. Translation: CASREVGRLRKQYF.

The table lists this clonotype with many counts. V is TRBV29-1 and J is TRBJ1-5, with D perhaps TRBD1 (6 bases). CDR3 length: 17 residues. The germline V and J ends were trimmed by 7 bases and 2 bases, with 24 bases remaining between them. The germline gives CDR1 SQVTM, CDR2 ANQGSEA. The DNA of the CDR3 is TGCAGCGCCACACTCCCAACGGGACACGGGGGCAATCAGCCCCAGCATTTT. The encoded protein is CSATLPTGHGGNQPQHF.

The table lists this clonotype with a count of one. The CDR3 DNA reads TGTGCCAGCAGTTTAGGGACTAGCGGGAGATCGGCAGAGACCCAGTACTTC. Amino acids: CASSLGTSGRSAETQYF. This chain joins TRBV27 and TRBJ2-5; 14 bases agree with TRBD2. Per germline, CDR1 MNHEY and CDR2 SMNVEV (reference sequence). With 2 bases clipped from V and 4 bases from J, the junction kept 6 bases outside the gene matches. The CDR3 has 17 amino acids.

The table lists this clonotype with a few counts. The chain links TRBV12-3 or TRBV12-4 to TRBJ2-7; 7 nucleotides line up with TRBD1. V gave up 6 bases and J gave up 1 base; unmatched junction bases: 15. The CDR3 loop spans 17 amino acids. The CDR3 reads CASSRDRASGRSYEQYF. In DNA form, the CDR3 reads TGTGCCAGCAGCCGGGACAGAGCCTCCGGACGTTCCTACGAGCAGTACTTC.

This clonotype was seen a single time. V is TRBV28 and J is TRBJ1-1; no definite D call. The ends were cut back, 4 bases at V and 7 bases at J, with 10 bases in the middle. Germline CDR1 reads MDHEN; CDR2 reads SYDVKM. The CDR3 contains 12 residues. The CDR3 DNA reads as TGTGCCAGCAGTTGGCGGGGAATTGAAGCTTTCTTT. Its translation: CASSWRGIEAFF.

This clonotype was observed a few times. The chain combines TRBV20-1 with TRBJ1-5; 7 nucleotides match TRBD1. CDR3 size: 14 residues. Trimming at V came to 3 bases and at J to 2 bases, leaving 4 bases not matched to a gene. Germline-derived CDR1 and CDR2 are DFQATT and SNEGSKA (reference sequence). The DNA for the CDR3 is TGCAGTGCTAGGAGACAGGGTGGCAATCAGCCCCAGCATTTT. Protein: CSARRQGGNQPQHF.

The CDR3 is CASSSGGYDTEAFF. CDR3 DNA sequence: TGTGCCAGCAGTTCAGGGGGTTACGACACTGAAGCTTTCTTT. The chain couples TRBV28 to TRBJ1-1; TRBD1 agrees at 7 bases. This CDR3 has 14 residues. Germline lookup yields CDR1 MDHEN and CDR2 SYDVKM. The V segment lost 4 bases and the J segment 3 bases; nucleotides outside the gene matches: 5.

This clonotype was seen many times. The chain employs TRBV20-1 and TRBJ2-5, with 8 bases matching TRBD2. From germline, CDR1 is DFQATT and CDR2 SNEGSKA (reference sequence). V shed 0 bases and J 4 bases; nucleotides not matched to a gene: 7. The CDR3 contains 15 residues. DNA for the CDR3: TGCAGTGCTAGAGACGTCGCGGGGGGCCTAGAGACCCAGTACTTC. This encodes CSARDVAGGLETQYF.

The chain recombines TRBV4-2 with TRBJ2-5, with 8 bases fitting TRBD2. Germline CDR1 is LGHNA and CDR2 is YNFKEQ. J was trimmed by 0 bases and V by 1 base; bases with no gene match: 7. The CDR3 extends over 17 amino acids. CDR3 sequence: CASSQGGSGTNQETQYF. CDR3 in DNA: TGTGCCAGCAGCCAAGGAGGTAGCGGGACAAACCAAGAGACCCAGTACTTC.

The rearrangement links TRBV6-2 or TRBV6-3 to TRBJ1-2; no reliable D call. Trimming pared 5 bases from V and 5 bases from J, leaving 12 bases between. The germline V gene has CDR1 MNHEY and CDR2 SVGEGT. The CDR3 spans 13 residues. The CDR3 nucleotides are TGTGCCAGCAGTCCGGACGGCAAGTATGGCTACACCTTC. Protein: CASSPDGKYGYTF.

The chain combines TRBV6-1 with TRBJ1-3; D possibly corresponds to TRBD1 (6 bases). Germline CDR1 and CDR2: MNHNS and SASEGT. The CDR3 covers 17 residues. V lost 5 bases, J lost 4 bases, and 21 bases lay in between. The CDR3 DNA sequence: TGTGCCAGCAGTCGAGGTATGGGACACGAAATCGGAAACACCATATATTTT. Translating it yields CASSRGMGHEIGNTIYF.

This clonotype was seen many times. The gene calls are TRBV12-3 or TRBV12-4 and TRBJ1-2; D is unclear. V lost 4 bases, J lost 7 bases, and 13 bases lay in between. The CDR3 covers 13 residues. DNA for the CDR3: TGTGCCAGCAGTTCCGGCAGGTACAGTGGCTACACCTTC. Encoded protein: CASSSGRYSGYTF.

This clonotype was counted only a few times. This CDR3 is CASSYGQYNEQFF. The CDR3 bases are TGCGCCAGCAGTTACGGACAGTACAATGAGCAGTTCTTC. This chain uses TRBV10-2 with TRBJ2-1, with D perhaps matching TRBD1 (6 bases). V dropped 5 bases and J dropped 4 bases, with 9 bases sitting between them. Germline CDR1 is WSHSY and CDR2 is SAAADI. This CDR3 is 13 amino acids long.

The CDR3 is CASKQREVTDTQYF. The CDR3 nucleotides are TGTGCCAGCAAGCAGCGGGAGGTCACAGATACGCAGTATTTT. The V and J genes are TRBV6-1 and TRBJ2-3; 9 bases match TRBD2. Germline trimming cut 7 bases from V and 2 bases from J; bases unmatched to any gene: 4. The CDR3 is made up of 14 amino acids. Germline values: CDR1 MNHNS, CDR2 SASEGT.

This chain links TRBV4-2 with TRBJ1-1; a possible D gene is TRBD1 (5 bases). Germline values: CDR1 LGHNA, CDR2 YNFKEQ. Deletions cut 3 bases from V and 4 bases from J, with 12 bases between. There are 14 residues in the CDR3. The CDR3 coding sequence is TGTGCCAGCAGCCATCCGGGGGGGGTCACTGAAGCTTTCTTT. It specifies CASSHPGGVTEAFF.

The rearrangement uses TRBV6-5 and TRBJ1-2; the D gene is possibly TRBD1 (6 bases). CDR1 and CDR2 (germline): MNHEY, SVGAGI. The V and J ends lost 8 bases and 8 bases respectively, with 12 bases between them. The CDR3 loop spans 11 amino acids. For the CDR3, the DNA is TGTGCCAGCGGATACAGGGACGGCTACACCTTC. Translating it yields CASGYRDGYTF.

At least ten counts were recorded for this clonotype. The V call is TRBV7-9, the J call TRBJ1-2; D unclear. Trimming stripped 3 bases from V and 4 bases from J, with 6 bases between. Germline CDR1 SEHNR, CDR2 FQNEAQ (reference sequence). This CDR3 contains 12 residues. Written as DNA, the CDR3 is TGTGCCAGCAGCTTCCAACCCTATGGCTACACCTTC. Its protein product is CASSFQPYGYTF.